This TCR beta chain was recovered during a study of blood T cell repertoires in COVID-19. Clones were read by immunoSEQ multiplex PCR, and TCRdb kept only the in-frame ones, dropping some. The table includes roughly 120,000 clones, roughly 90% detected once. The length of the CDR3 is 18 residues. V was trimmed by 1 base and J by 0 bases, leaving 16 bases between them. The germline CDR1 and CDR2 sequences are LGHNA and YNFKEQ. Sequenced: peripheral blood. This chain links TRBV4-2 with TRBJ1-3, with D possibly TRBD1 on 6 matching bases. The clonotype originates from a man between 60 and 75 years old with COVID-19, enrolled during active disease. The CDR3 DNA reads as TGTGCCAGCAGCCAAGGGTACCGGGACAACTACTCTGGAAACACCATATATTTT. This sequence encodes CASSQGYRDNYSGNTIYF.